This section outlines one T cell receptor (beta chain) sequence together with its context. Its antigen target is currently unknown. Qualities for individual bases were not recorded, and no much larger clone is one base off. These data come from a study of a mutant IDH1 vaccine in newly diagnosed glioma (TCRdb year 2021). Context from the whole study: Patients were given eight vaccinations, in weeks 1, 3, 5, 7, 11, 15, 19 and 23, which matched visits V03 through V10. In the chemotherapy-containing groups, vaccination started alongside temozolomide cycles, whereas in patients who had radiotherapy alone it started 4-6 weeks after radiotherapy. Of the approximately 32 treated patients, roughly 62% were male and 37.5% were female, and the mean age was about 40 years. Prior to enrollment, patients had been given standard therapy consisting of radiotherapy alone, temozolomide alone, or radiochemotherapy with temozolomide, with the combination given to most patients. Six visits were used for peripheral blood collection: V03 (baseline), V05, V07, V10, V12 and V13. For exploratory analyses, 25 treated patients had longitudinal TCRB deep sequencing done wherever samples were available. General findings and caveats noted by the study authors: No apparent relationship was observed between pseudoprogression and alterations in the top peripheral T cell clonotypes detected by TCRB sequencing. PBMC samples for TCRB deep sequencing were selected based on availability. It was noted by the authors that analyses of patient blood samples could not be reproduced owing to sample limitations. Immune responses induced by the vaccine were seen in around 93% of patients across multiple MHC alleles.

The time point label here, explained by the study, means: week 23, last vaccination. Every vaccine dose consisted of 300 ug of a 20-mer mutant IDH1 peptide in Montanide, administered subcutaneously together with topical imiquimod. Donors had newly diagnosed WHO grade 3 or 4 IDH1-mutant astrocytomas with loss of nuclear ATRX. The samples were drawn from NOA16, a multicentre, single-arm, open-label phase I trial in Germany that tested a mutant IDH1 peptide vaccine in humans for the first time. Genomic DNA for TCRB sequencing was extracted from EDTA blood using the DNeasy Blood and Tissue Kit. V drops 10 bases and J drops 0 bases, leaving 20 bases in between. Including the terminal cysteine and phenylalanine, the CDR3 comprises 16 residues. Of the read, only the CDR3 DNA is kept; its 48 bases are in frame from base 1. The germline V gene (reference sequence) yields SEHNR for CDR1 and FQNEAQ for CDR2.

The protocol used for the library was the immunoSEQ multiplex PCR assay. The hsTCRB Kit was used according to the manufacturer's protocol to amplify rearranged TCR beta chain sequences. An Illumina MiSeq was used to sequence the TCRB libraries. The published analysis was carried out like this. Demultiplexing, trimming and gene mapping were performed with the kit vendor's proprietary platform. The table was pulled from immuneACCESS by TCRdb, which kept in-frame rearrangements only. Such tables lose some clones; where checked, under half of the loss comes from unresolved V genes, and the rest has no known cause. The V and J calls and the clone size are those of that table, but D and trimming were determined from the DNA. In this sample the table shows 60,000 or so clones, approximately 81% of which occur a single time. The top ten clones comprise approximately 3.8% of the sample.

This specimen was PBMCs, taken from a glioma patient whose treatment included an IDH1 peptide vaccine. The chain couples TRBV7-9 to TRBJ2-3, with the D call perhaps TRBD1 or TRBD2, each one matching 5 bases. This receptor was obtained from a man younger than 45 with glioma. The CDR3 in this case is CANQGPGTASTDTQYF. The DNA sequence follows: TGTGCCAACCAGGGACCTGGGACGGCTAGCACAGATACGCAGTATTTT.